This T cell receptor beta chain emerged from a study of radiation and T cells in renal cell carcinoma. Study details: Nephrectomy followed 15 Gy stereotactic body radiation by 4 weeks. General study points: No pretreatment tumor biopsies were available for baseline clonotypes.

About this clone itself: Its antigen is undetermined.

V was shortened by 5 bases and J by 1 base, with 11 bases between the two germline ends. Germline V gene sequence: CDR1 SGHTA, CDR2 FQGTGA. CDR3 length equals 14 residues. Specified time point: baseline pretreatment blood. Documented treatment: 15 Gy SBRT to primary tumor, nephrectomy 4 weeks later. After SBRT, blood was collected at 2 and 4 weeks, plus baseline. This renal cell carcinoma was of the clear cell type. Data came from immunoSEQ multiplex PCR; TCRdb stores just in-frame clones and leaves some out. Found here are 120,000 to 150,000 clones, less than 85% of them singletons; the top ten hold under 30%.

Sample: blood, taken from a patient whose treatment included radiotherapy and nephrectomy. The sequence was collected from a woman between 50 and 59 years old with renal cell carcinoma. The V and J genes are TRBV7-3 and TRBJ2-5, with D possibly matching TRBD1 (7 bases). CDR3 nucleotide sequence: TGTGCCAGCAGCCGCGGGACAGTCCAAGAGACCCAGTACTTC. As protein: CASSRGTVQETQYF.